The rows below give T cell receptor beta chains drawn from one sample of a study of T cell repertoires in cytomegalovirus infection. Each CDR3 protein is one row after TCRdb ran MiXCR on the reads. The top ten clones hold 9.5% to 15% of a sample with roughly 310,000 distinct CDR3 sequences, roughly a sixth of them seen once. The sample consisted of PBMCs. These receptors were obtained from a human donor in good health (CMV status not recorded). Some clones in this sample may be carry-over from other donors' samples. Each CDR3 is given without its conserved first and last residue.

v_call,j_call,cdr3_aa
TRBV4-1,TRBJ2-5,ASSPLVYRRTVGQETQY
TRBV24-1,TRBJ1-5,ANRIPYSNQPQH
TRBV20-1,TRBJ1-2,SAQLRDSGYGYT
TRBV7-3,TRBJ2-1,ASSQSGTNNNEQF
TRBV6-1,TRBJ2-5,ASSVSDRETQY
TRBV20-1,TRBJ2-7,SARDGGGPAYEQY
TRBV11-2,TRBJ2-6,ASSHHEGTGTNVLT
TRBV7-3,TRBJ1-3,ASSPGTSSGNTIY
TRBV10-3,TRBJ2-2,AIRWRTGELF
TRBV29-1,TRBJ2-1,SVEDGGSSYNEQF
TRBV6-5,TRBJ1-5,ASSYSDSWQPQH
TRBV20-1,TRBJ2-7,SAPNAGGSYEQY
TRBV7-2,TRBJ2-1,ASSQSFGLAGSEQF
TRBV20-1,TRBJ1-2,SALPGQGVGGYT
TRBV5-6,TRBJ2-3,ASTRGLSTDTQY
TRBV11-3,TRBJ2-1,ASSLDYLQNEQF
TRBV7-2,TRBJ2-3,ASGDSGTDTQY
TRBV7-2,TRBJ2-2,ASSFGLDTGELF
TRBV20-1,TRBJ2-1,SAILTGGNEQF
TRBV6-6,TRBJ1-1,ASTGQGASRDTEAF
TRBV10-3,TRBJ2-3,AIKAGADTQY
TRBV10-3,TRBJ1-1,AIRGGTGRTEAF
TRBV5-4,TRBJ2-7,ASSGGTVTYEQY
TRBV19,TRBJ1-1,ASSTIPGQKDTEAF
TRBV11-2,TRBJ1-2,ASSPFRGGYYGYT
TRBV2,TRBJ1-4,ASSSQGTGNEKLF
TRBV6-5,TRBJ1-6,ASSYTLRRANSPLH
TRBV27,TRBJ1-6,ASSKGGQARYYNSPLH
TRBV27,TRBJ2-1,ASGTSGGPNEQF
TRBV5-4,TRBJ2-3,ASSLVSGANTQY
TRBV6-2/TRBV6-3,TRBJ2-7,ASSYGLREQY
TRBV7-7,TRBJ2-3,ASSLGLAGIYSANDTQY
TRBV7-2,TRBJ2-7,ASGAKDRGILDEQY
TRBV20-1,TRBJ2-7,SARAGGDYEQY
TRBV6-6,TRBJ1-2,ASSYSRRFAGVYGYT
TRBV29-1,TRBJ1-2,SVEVYDGYT
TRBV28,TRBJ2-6,ASGRGRLSGANVLT
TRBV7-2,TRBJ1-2,ASSPRTAYNYGYT
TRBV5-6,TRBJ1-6,ASSWGQGTYNSPLH
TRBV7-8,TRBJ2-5,ASSYGETQY
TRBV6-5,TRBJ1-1,ASSYHGGNTEAF
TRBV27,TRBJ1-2,ASSLSYRGPRGYGYT
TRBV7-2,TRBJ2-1,ASSLVPLLDIAGFMSSYNEQF
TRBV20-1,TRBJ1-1,SARGQGAGTEAF
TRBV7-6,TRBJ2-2,ASSLRGGPAGELF
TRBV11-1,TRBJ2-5,ASSQLRGWQETQY
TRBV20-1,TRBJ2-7,SARDPGGQGTPEQY
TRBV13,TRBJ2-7,ASSLWVNSYEQY
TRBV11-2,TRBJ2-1,ASSLRRGEYNEQF
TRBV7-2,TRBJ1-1,ASSYDRGRVTEAF
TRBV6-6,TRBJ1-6,ASSYTPTGYNSPLH
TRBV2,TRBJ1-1,ASRGPGGSEAF
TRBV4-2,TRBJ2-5,ASSQNAGAGTETQY
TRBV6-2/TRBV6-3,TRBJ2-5,ASSPGTSVAETQY
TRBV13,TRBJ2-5,ASSMDSPRTQY